The next 4 T cell receptor beta chains were all read from a single sample in a study of blood T cell repertoires in COVID-19. TCRdb keeps only in-frame clones here, not all; method: immunoSEQ multiplex PCR. The sample lists 180,000 or so clones; 80% to 90% were seen once. The material sequenced was PBMCs or T cells enriched from blood (not recorded which). These receptors were collected from a man aged 45 to 65 who had recovered from COVID-19.

The V and J genes are TRBV5-1 and TRBJ1-5; TRBD1 matches at 9 bases. The CDR3 length is 15 residues. Losses at the gene ends were 0 bases for V and 5 bases for J; bases not matched to a gene: 3. The germline gives CDR1 SGHRS, CDR2 YFSETQ. The CDR3 protein is CASSLGDRVDQPQHF. The CDR3 DNA is TGCGCCAGCAGCTTGGGGGACAGGGTGGATCAGCCCCAGCATTTT. Based on the CDR3 plus reference TRBV5-1 and TRBJ1-5, the full variable domain is KAGVTQTPRYLIKTRGQQVTLSCSPISGHRSVSWYQQTPGQGLQFLFEYFSETQRNKGNFPGRFSGRQFSNSRSEMNVSTLELGDSALYLCASSLGDRVDQPQHFGDGTRLSIL.

This chain joins TRBV30 and TRBJ2-2; tentative D call: TRBD1 (6 bases). This CDR3 region has 16 residues. V was pared by 0 bases and J by 0 bases, with 11 bases between. The germline gives CDR1 GTSNPN, CDR2 SVGIG (reference sequence). CDR3 nucleotides: TGTGCCTGGAGTGTACTTGGACAGCCGAACACCGGGGAGCTGTTTTTT. Protein: CAWSVLGQPNTGELFF.

The gene calls are TRBV5-4 and TRBJ2-5; TRBD1 might be the D (5 bases). Per the germline V gene, CDR1 is SGHNT and CDR2 is YYREEE (reference sequence). The CDR3 contains 16 residues. Trimming cost V 4 bases and J 0 bases, with 16 bases left between them. The CDR3 spells CASSTGPPPDQETQYF. The CDR3 DNA sequence: TGTGCCAGCAGCACAGGCCCCCCTCCAGACCAAGAGACCCAGTACTTC.

The chain employs TRBV2 and TRBJ2-3, with 8 bases that match TRBD1. Trimming at V came to 7 bases and at J to 4 bases, leaving 7 bases not matched to a gene. The CDR3 consists of 14 residues. CDR1 and CDR2 from the germline V gene are SNHLY and FYNNEI. The CDR3, as DNA: TGTGCCAGCAAACAGGGGGGTGCATCAGATACGCAGTATTTT. This sequence encodes CASKQGGASDTQYF.